This T cell receptor (beta chain) came from a study of T cells after yellow fever vaccination. Study-wide results and caveats: The secondary response peaked faster, at day 5 versus 15, but was weaker. Contamination of FACS-sorted repertoires by abundant clonotypes from the bulk population could occur.

This clonotype was found many times. The antigen is unknown. The study made its TCR cDNA through 5'RACE template switching. That step introduced a universal primer site along with UMIs. Each CDR3 protein is one row after TCRdb ran MiXCR on the 5' RACE reads. Among more than 80,000 distinct CDR3 sequences listed, under 6.5% were seen once. V trimming: 5 bases; J trimming: 4 bases; junction bases outside the gene matches: 20. CDR3 length: 20 residues. Germline values: CDR1 SGHAT, CDR2 FQNNGV. The chain employs TRBV11-2 and TRBJ2-1, with 10 bases lining up with TRBD1. The clonotype was recovered from a man between 18 and 29 years old who received the YFV17D yellow fever vaccine. The sample in question was CD8+ T cells sorted from PBMCs, obtained 10 days after the yellow fever booster vaccination. CDR3 sequence (DNA): TGTGCCAGCAGCCTATTAGGGGGACAGGGGATGTTGGTTGGGTACAATGAGCAGTTCTTC. Translating gives CASSLLGGQGMLVGYNEQFF.